Detailed here is one TCR beta chain. Its antigen remains unknown. RNA transcripts served as the template for amplifying TCR beta CDR3 regions. When the TCR CDR3 underwent first-round RT-PCR, the HTBI primer set was used. TCRdb re-derived calls from the multiplex PCR reads in MiXCR, one entry per CDR3 protein. The profile shows about 96,000 distinct CDR3 sequences, under 65% of them singletons. The data were taken from a study of T cells in Graves' hyperthyroidism and ophthalmopathy. Study-level findings and limits: Ophthalmopathy stood apart from stable hyperthyroidism in a 13 V-J model.

This CDR3 has 17 residues. Germline CDR1 is SNHLY and CDR2 is FYNNEI. Germline trimming cut 9 bases from V and 4 bases from J; bases unmatched to any gene: 17. Sequencing was carried out using blood. This sequence was found in a woman in her thirties or forties with Graves' hyperthyroidism. This rearrangement joins TRBV2 to TRBJ1-5, with 8 bases fitting TRBD1. As DNA, the CDR3 is TGTGCCAGTCGCCCTCACTTGGCAGGGGGCGTAAATCAGCCCCAGCATTTT. Encoded protein: CASRPHLAGGVNQPQHF.